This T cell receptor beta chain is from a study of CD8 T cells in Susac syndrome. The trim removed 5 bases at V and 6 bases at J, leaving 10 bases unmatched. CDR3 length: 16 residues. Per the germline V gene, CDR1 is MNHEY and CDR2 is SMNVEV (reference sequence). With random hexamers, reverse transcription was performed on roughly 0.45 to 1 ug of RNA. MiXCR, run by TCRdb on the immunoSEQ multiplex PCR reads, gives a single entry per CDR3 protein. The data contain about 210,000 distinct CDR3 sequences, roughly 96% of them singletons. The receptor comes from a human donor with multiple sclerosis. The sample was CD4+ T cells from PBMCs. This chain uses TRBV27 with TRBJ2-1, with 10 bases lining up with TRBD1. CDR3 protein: CASSPWTGGGGNEQFF. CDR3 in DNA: TGTGCCAGCAGTCCCTGGACAGGGGGAGGAGGCAATGAGCAGTTCTTC.